This TCR beta chain originates from a study of blood T cells in healthy people across ages. Primers used in a second PCR of roughly 6 to 11 cycles were a sample-barcoded 5' primer and a J-beta primer mix. TCRdb used MiXCR to reprocess the 5' RACE reads, holding one entry per CDR3 protein. This sample has 1.5 million to 2 million distinct CDR3 sequences, with roughly 27% found just once. Study-level results: A greater number of naive CD4+ cells and higher diversity distinguished long-lived donors from aged donors. CMV status of donors was unknown, possibly confounding expanded clonotype changes.

With regard to this clonotype: Its antigen remains unidentified.

Staff drew approximately 9.1 milliliters of peripheral blood from each donor. The TCR originated in a woman in her 30s in good health. Sequencing was carried out using blood.

The CDR3 loop is CSARDPRLAGVYQETQYF. The CDR3, as DNA: TGCAGTGCTAGAGATCCGCGACTAGCGGGGGTTTACCAAGAGACCCAGTACTTC. The rearrangement joins TRBV20-1 to TRBJ2-5; 12 bases are a match to TRBD2. The CDR3 contains 18 residues. In germline, CDR1 is DFQATT, CDR2 SNEGSKA (reference sequence). V trimming: 0 bases; J trimming: 0 bases; junction bases outside the gene matches: 8.